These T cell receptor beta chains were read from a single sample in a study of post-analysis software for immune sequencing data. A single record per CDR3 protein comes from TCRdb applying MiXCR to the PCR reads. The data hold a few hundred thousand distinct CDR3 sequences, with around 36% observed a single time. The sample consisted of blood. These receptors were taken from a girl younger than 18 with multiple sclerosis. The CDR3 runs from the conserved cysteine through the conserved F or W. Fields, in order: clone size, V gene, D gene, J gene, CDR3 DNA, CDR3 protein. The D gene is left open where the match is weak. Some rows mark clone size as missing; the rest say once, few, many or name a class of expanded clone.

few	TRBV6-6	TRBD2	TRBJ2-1	TGTGCCAGCAGTTTGCGACTAGCGGGGGGCAATGAGCAGTTCTTC	CASSLRLAGGNEQFF
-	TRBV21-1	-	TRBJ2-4	TGTGCCAGCAGCAAACGCTGGACTAGGAAACGGAACATTCAGTACTTC	CASSKRWTRKRNIQYF
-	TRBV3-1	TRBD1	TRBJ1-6	TGTGCCAGCAGCCAGCCACAGGGGGCCCAGGGCAGCTCACCCCCCCACTTT	CASSQPQGAQGSSPPHF
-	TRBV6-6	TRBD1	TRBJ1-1	TGTGCCAGCAGTTACTCGGGGACAGAGAACACTGAAGCTTTCTTT	CASSYSGTENTEAFF
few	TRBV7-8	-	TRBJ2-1	TGTGCCAGCAGCCGAACACAAGGAGGCAATGAGCAGTTCTTC	CASSRTQGGNEQFF
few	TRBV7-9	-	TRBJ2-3	TGTGCCAGCAGCTTACGGGCTAGCGTCTTATCAGATACGCAGTATTTT	CASSLRASVLSDTQYF
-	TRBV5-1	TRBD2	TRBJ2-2	TGCGCCAGCAGCTTGCCCCCACTAGCGGGGTACACCGGGGAGCTGTTTTTT	CASSLPPLAGYTGELFF
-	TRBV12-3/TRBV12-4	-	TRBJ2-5	TGTGCCAGCGGAAGGACTACCCAAGAGACCCAGTACTTC	CASGRTTQETQYF
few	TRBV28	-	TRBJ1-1	TGTGCCAGCAGTTTATTCCCTGAAACAGGCCCCAACACTGAAGCTTTCTTT	CASSLFPETGPNTEAFF
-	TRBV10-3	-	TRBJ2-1	TGTGCCATCAGTGGGGAGAGCAATGAGCAGTTCTTC	CAISGESNEQFF